This T cell receptor (beta chain) was profiled in a study of blood T cell repertoires in COVID-19. On the study more broadly: Material from acute and convalescent COVID-19 was sourced from the United States, Italy and Spain.

The V and J ends lost 0 bases and 3 bases, in that order; junction bases with no gene match: 8. Germline V gene data show CDR1 as SGHTS and CDR2 as YDEGEE. The CDR3 is 16 residues long. Authors' processing steps: Amplified reference gene primers provided the basis for estimating nucleated cell counts. Method: immunoSEQ multiplex PCR; TCRdb's copy keeps in-frame clones and lacks some. V and J calls and clone size are given by that table; D and trimming were obtained from the DNA. Of just under 80,000 clones in the sample, approximately 84% are singletons; the top ten hold approximately 12%. This TCR was recovered from a human donor in a cohort sampled during active COVID-19. The J gene is TRBJ2-7, the V gene TRBV5-8, with 8 positions matching TRBD2. Source material: peripheral blood. The CDR3 DNA sequence: TGTGCCAGCAGCTTGGCGCCCAGCGGGAGTTTCTACGAGCAGTACTTC. It codes for CASSLAPSGSFYEQYF.